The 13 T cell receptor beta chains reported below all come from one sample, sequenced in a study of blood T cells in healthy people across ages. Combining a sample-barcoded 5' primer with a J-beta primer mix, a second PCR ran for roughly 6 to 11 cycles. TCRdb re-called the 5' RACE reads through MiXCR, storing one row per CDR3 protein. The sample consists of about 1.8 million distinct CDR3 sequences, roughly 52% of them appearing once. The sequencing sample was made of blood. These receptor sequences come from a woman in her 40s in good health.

CDR3 coding DNA: TGCAGTGCTAAAGAACTAGCGGGAGTAAACGAGCAGTACTTC. Translation gives CSAKELAGVNEQYF. The genes are TRBV20-1 and TRBJ2-4, with 11 bases aligning to TRBD2. TRBJ2-7 matches the DNA end more closely, so the J call is doubtful. Germline CDR1 is DFQATT and CDR2 is SNEGSKA (reference sequence). The CDR3 covers 14 residues.

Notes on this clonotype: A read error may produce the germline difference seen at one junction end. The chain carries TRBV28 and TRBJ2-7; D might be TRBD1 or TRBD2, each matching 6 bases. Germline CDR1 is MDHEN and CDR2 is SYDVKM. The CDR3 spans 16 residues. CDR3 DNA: TGTGCCAGCAGCTTATCGACAGGAGGGGGGTGGCACGAGCAGTACTTC. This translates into CASSLSTGGGWHEQYF.

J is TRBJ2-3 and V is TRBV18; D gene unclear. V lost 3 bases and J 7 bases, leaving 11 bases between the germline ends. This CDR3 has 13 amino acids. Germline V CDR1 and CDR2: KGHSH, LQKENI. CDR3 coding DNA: TGTGCCAGCTCACCCTCCTACACGAATACGCAGTATTTT. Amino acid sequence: CASSPSYTNTQYF.

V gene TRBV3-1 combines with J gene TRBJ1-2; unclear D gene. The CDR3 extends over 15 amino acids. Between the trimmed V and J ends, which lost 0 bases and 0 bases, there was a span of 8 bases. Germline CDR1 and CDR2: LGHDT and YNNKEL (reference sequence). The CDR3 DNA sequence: TGTGCCAGCAGCCAAGATACGGCGGCTAACTATGGCTACACCTTC. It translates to CASSQDTAANYGYTF.

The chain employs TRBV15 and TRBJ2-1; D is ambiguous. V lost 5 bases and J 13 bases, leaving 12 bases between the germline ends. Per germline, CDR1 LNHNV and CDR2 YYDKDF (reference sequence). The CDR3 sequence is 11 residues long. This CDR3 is CATSFLETQFF. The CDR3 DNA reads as TGTGCCACCAGCTTCTTAGAGACCCAGTTCTTC.

CDR3 protein: CASSTLTPLGIYEQYF. The CDR3 DNA sequence: TGTGCCAGCAGTACCCTTACTCCTCTTGGGATCTACGAGCAGTACTTC. The chain recombines TRBV6-2 or TRBV6-3 with TRBJ2-7; D uncertain. Germline CDR1 is MNHEY and CDR2 is SVGEGT. The CDR3 length is 16 residues. V was trimmed by 5 bases and J by 3 bases, leaving 20 bases between them.

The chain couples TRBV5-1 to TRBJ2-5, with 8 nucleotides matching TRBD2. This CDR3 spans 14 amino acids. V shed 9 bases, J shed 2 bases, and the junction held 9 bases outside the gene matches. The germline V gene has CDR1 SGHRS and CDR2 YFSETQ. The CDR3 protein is CATNRGGPQETQYF. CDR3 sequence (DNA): TGCGCCACCAACCGGGGGGGGCCGCAAGAGACCCAGTACTTC. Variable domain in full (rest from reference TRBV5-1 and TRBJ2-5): KAGVTQTPRYLIKTRGQQVTLSCSPISGHRSVSWYQQTPGQGLQFLFEYFSETQRNKGNFPGRFSGRQFSNSRSEMNVSTLELGDSALYLCATNRGGPQETQYFGPGTRLLVL.

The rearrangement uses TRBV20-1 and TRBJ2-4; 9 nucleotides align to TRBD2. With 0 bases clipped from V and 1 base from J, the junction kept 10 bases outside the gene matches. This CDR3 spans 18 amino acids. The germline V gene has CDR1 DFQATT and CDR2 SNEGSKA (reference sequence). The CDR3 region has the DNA TGCAGTGCTAGAGATGGCGGAAGCGGGGGGCAGGCCAAAAACATTCAGTACTTC. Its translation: CSARDGGSGGQAKNIQYF.

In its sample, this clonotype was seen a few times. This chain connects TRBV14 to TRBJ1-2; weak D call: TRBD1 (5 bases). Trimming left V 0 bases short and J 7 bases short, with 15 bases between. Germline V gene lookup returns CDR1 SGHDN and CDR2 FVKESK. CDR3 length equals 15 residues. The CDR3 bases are TGTGCCAGCAGCCAAGAAATTTCAGGGATTAGTGGCTACACCTTC. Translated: CASSQEISGISGYTF.

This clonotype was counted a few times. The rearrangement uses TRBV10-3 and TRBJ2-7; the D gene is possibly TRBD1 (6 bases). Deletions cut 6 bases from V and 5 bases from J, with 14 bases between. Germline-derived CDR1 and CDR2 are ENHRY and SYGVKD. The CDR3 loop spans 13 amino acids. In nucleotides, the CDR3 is TGTGCCATCAGCGCACAGGGACCGGACGAGCAGTACTTC. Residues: CAISAQGPDEQYF.

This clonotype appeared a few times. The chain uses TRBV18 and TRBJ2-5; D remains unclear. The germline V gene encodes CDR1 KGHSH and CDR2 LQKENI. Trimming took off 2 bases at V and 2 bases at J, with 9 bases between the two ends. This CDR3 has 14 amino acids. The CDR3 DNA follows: TGTGCCAGCTCACCAAAGGCTTTTCAAGAGACCCAGTACTTC. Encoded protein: CASSPKAFQETQYF.

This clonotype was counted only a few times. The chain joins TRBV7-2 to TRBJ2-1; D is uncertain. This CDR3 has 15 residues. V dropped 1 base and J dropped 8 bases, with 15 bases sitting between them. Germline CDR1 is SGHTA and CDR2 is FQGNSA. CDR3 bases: TGTGCCAGCAGCTTAGGCTCCAGAACAAAGGATGAGCAGTTCTTC. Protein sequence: CASSLGSRTKDEQFF.

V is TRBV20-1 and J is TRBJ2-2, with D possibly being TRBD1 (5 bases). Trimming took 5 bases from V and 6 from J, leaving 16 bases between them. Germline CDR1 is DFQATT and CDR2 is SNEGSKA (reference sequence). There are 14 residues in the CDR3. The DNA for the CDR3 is TGCAGTGCTCATACAGGTGGTAAACCCGGGGAGCTGTTTTTT. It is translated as CSAHTGGKPGELFF.